Each of the 4 T cell receptor beta chains below was sequenced from the same sample in a study of T cell responses to AZD1222 COVID-19 vaccine. Only in-frame clones appear in the TCRdb table, and some are missing; sequencing was by immunoSEQ multiplex PCR. This table holds approximately 150,000 clones, approximately 94% found once. The specimen comprised peripheral blood, sampled 28 days after the second AZD1222 dose. The receptors come from an adult who received the AZD1222 COVID-19 vaccine.

The genes are TRBV2 and TRBJ1-1; D call uncertain. Germline-derived CDR1 and CDR2 are SNHLY and FYNNEI. The CDR3 has 14 amino acids. Between the trimmed V and J ends, which lost 4 bases and 7 bases, there was a span of 16 bases. This CDR3 reads CASSAARSPGEAFF. The CDR3 nucleotides are TGTGCCAGCAGTGCAGCACGATCACCGGGTGAAGCTTTCTTT.

CDR3 sequence: CASSAWDGTYEQYF. In DNA form, the CDR3 reads TGTGCCAGCAGCGCCTGGGACGGCACCTACGAGCAGTACTTC. The gene calls are TRBV9 and TRBJ2-7, with D perhaps matching TRBD1 or TRBD2 (5 bases each). The V gene's germline CDR1 is SGDLS and CDR2 YYNGEE. Trimming stripped 3 bases from V and 2 bases from J, with 12 bases between. There are 14 residues in the CDR3. Variable domain in full (rest from reference TRBV9 and TRBJ2-7): DSGVTQTPKHLITATGQRVTLRCSPRSGDLSVYWYQQSLDQGLQFLIQYYNGEERAKGNILERFSAQQFPDLHSELNLSSLELGDSALYFCASSAWDGTYEQYFGPGTRLTVT.

The rearrangement uses TRBV6-5 and TRBJ2-5, with D maybe TRBD2 (6 bases). V was trimmed by 6 bases and J by 5 bases, leaving 10 bases between them. The length of the CDR3 is 12 residues. CDR1 is MNHEY and CDR2 is SVGAGI in the germline V gene. Here the CDR3 reads CASSPEGETQYF. CDR3 bases: TGTGCCAGCAGCCCGGAGGGGGAGACCCAGTACTTC.

This clone was seen just once. The CDR3 region is CASSLAGTSGVGADTQYF. In nucleotides, the CDR3 is TGTGCCAGCAGCTTAGCAGGGACTAGCGGGGTGGGTGCAGATACGCAGTATTTT. J is TRBJ2-3 and V is TRBV7-6; the match to TRBD2 covers 13 bases. The CDR3 totals 18 residues. V was clipped by 0 bases and J by 4 bases; unmatched bases: 7. Germline CDR1 reads SGHVS; CDR2 reads FNYEAQ.